This T cell receptor (beta chain) was captured by sequencing in a study of blood T cell repertoires in COVID-19. The assay was immunoSEQ multiplex PCR, and TCRdb's table has in-frame clones only and misses some. The sample includes 300,000 to 350,000 clones, approximately 91% of them seen just once. From germline, CDR1 is LGHNT and CDR2 FRNRAP. Deletions cut 7 bases from V and 7 bases from J, with 16 bases between. This CDR3 has 14 amino acids. The sample taken for sequencing was peripheral blood. The receptor was derived from a woman in her 70s with COVID-19, enrolled during active disease. The chain links TRBV12-5 to TRBJ1-4, with a tentative D call TRBD1 (6 bases). The CDR3 loop is CASAVDRPIEKLFF. The DNA for the CDR3 is TGTGCTAGTGCCGTGGACAGACCTATTGAAAAACTGTTTTTT.